The 8 T cell receptor beta chains presented below share a single source sample, sequenced in a study of T-cell reconstitution after alpha-beta-depleted transplantation in children. Researchers prepared the TCRbeta library using unique molecular identifiers, the study reports. TCRdb reprocessed the PCR reads via MiXCR and lists one record per CDR3 protein. In the table there are 190,000 or so distinct CDR3 sequences, approximately 6.6% of which are singletons. The material was PBMCs from the stem cell graft donor, obtained from the stem cell graft. These TCRs come from a human donor who donated a stem cell graft to a child with Wiskott-Aldrich syndrome.

This clonotype was seen a handful of times. This chain uses TRBV3-1 with TRBJ2-1, with 9 bases that match TRBD2. V shed 0 bases, J shed 6 bases, and the junction held 9 bases outside the gene matches. Germline V gene lookup returns CDR1 LGHDT and CDR2 YNNKEL (reference sequence). The CDR3 sequence is 17 residues long. CDR3 residues: CASSQEKVLAGLNEQFF. In nucleotides, the CDR3 is TGTGCCAGCAGCCAAGAAAAGGTGCTAGCGGGGCTCAATGAGCAGTTCTTC.

This clonotype was counted many times. The rearrangement uses TRBV20-1 and TRBJ2-1; no definite D call. The CDR3 is 11 amino acids. From germline, CDR1 is DFQATT and CDR2 SNEGSKA (reference sequence). The V and J ends lost 3 bases and 9 bases respectively, with 9 bases between them. The CDR3 is CSARLRAEQFF. DNA of the CDR3: TGCAGTGCTAGGTTAAGGGCTGAGCAGTTCTTC.

This clonotype was seen ten or more times. V and J are TRBV12-3 or TRBV12-4 and TRBJ2-3; D perhaps matches TRBD2 (5 bases). CDR3 length: 14 residues. The germline V and J ends were trimmed by 3 bases and 2 bases, with 9 bases remaining between them. CDR3 amino acids: CASSFRLATDTQYF. As DNA, the CDR3 is TGTGCCAGCAGTTTTCGGCTAGCCACAGATACGCAGTATTTT.

This clonotype occurred many times. V is TRBV12-3 or TRBV12-4 and J is TRBJ1-2, with D perhaps matching TRBD1 (5 bases). Trimming took 8 bases from V and 6 from J, leaving 16 bases between them. There are 13 residues in the CDR3. The CDR3: CASGRSRVHGYTF. CDR3 nucleotide sequence: TGTGCCAGCGGACGCAGCAGGGTCCATGGCTACACCTTC.

This clonotype was picked up many times. CDR3 residues: CASSPRDRVAKPQHF. DNA of the CDR3: TGTGCCAGCAGCCCCCGGGACAGGGTAGCAAAGCCCCAGCATTTT. This sequence joins TRBV12-3 or TRBV12-4 and TRBJ1-5; TRBD1 matches 9 bases. Trimming cost V 6 bases and J 8 bases; bases outside gene matches: 11. The CDR3 covers 15 residues.

Only a few counts were recorded for this clonotype. This chain uses TRBV7-9 with TRBJ1-1; D call uncertain. The CDR3 sequence is 14 residues long. Germline V gives CDR1 SEHNR, CDR2 FQNEAQ (reference sequence). V lost 3 bases, J lost 0 bases, and 8 bases lay in between. The CDR3, as DNA: TGTGCCAGCAGCTTTCCCCAGATGAACACTGAAGCTTTCTTT. Its protein is CASSFPQMNTEAFF.

A single count supports this clonotype. A read error may explain this, as a much larger clone is one base away. Because the CDR3 is missing its conserved closing phenylalanine or tryptophan, this is likely a read error. The chain has TRBV5-1 and TRBJ1-2; D is possibly TRBD1 (5 bases). The CDR3 contains 14 residues. Trimming shortened V by 4 bases and J by 4 bases, and 14 bases separated the two germline ends. From germline, CDR1 is SGHRS and CDR2 YFSETQ. Here the CDR3 reads CASSLGQGGYGYTL. The CDR3 DNA follows: TGCGCCAGCAGCCTGGGGCAGGGTGGCTATGGCTACACCTTG.

Many counts were recorded for this clonotype. J is TRBJ1-2 and V is TRBV14; tentatively, D is TRBD1 (5 bases). Trimming took off 0 bases at V and 4 bases at J, with 15 bases between the two ends. The germline V gene has CDR1 SGHDN and CDR2 FVKESK. This CDR3 is 16 amino acids long. The CDR3, as DNA: TGTGCCAGCAGCCAAGACCAGGGATATTTGATCTATGGCTACACCTTC. It encodes CASSQDQGYLIYGYTF.